This TCR beta chain is from a study of Graves' ophthalmopathy and Graves' hyperthyroidism. V trimming: 4 bases; J trimming: 5 bases; junction bases outside the gene matches: 9. The CDR3 sequence is 15 residues long. Germline CDR1 reads LNHNV; CDR2 reads YYDKDF (reference sequence). On this clonotype itself: Antigen specificity is unknown.

Study-level results: Using a 13-signature model, the authors split ophthalmopathy from stable hyperthyroidism, with 85% to 90% sensitivity and roughly 83% specificity. Among expanded thyroid clonotypes above 0.001 frequency, most also occurred in blood.

For repertoire sequencing, the TCR beta CDR3 regions were amplified from RNA transcripts. First-round RT-PCR employed HTBI primers, with a second-round multiplex PCR after it. TCRdb re-derived calls from the multiplex PCR reads in MiXCR, one entry per CDR3 protein. The repertoire consists of 500,000 to 700,000 distinct CDR3 sequences, with approximately 37% occurring once and the leading ten covering about 4.1%. The sequenced sample was peripheral blood or thyroid tissue (not recorded which). The clonotype originates from an adult man with Graves' hyperthyroidism. The chain uses TRBV15 and TRBJ2-5; 8 nucleotides line up with TRBD1. The CDR3 here is CATSKDRGLGETQYF. The CDR3 nucleotides are TGTGCCACCAGCAAAGACAGGGGATTGGGGGAGACCCAGTACTTC.